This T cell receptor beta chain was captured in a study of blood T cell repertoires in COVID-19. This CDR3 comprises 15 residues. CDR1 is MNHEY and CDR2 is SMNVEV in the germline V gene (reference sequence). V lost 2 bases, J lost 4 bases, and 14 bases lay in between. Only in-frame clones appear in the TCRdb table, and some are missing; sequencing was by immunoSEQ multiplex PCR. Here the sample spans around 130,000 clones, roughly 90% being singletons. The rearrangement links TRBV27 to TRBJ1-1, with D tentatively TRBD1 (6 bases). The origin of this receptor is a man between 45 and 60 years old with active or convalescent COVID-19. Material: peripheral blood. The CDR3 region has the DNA TGTGCCAGCAGTTTAGGGGGGGGGCGTAGCACTGAAGCTTTCTTT. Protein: CASSLGGGRSTEAFF.